The TCR beta chain described here comes from a study of cytomegalovirus exposure and HLA in healthy donors. Study-wide findings and caveats: Among the CMV-associated chains, a few were confirmed in vitro as specific for CMV antigens.

The primer mix had 60 Vbeta and 13 Jbeta primers. The protocol was immunoSEQ multiplex PCR, while the TCRdb copy is restricted to in-frame clones and leaves out a portion. The repertoire holds about 170,000 clones, over 75% seen once, with about 2.3% in the top ten. This clone has a handful of counts. Its matching antigen is unknown. Trimming removed 7 bases from V and 5 bases from J, with 17 bases in between. Germline loops: CDR1 MNHEY, CDR2 SVGAGI. The CDR3 sequence is 14 residues long. The TCR was taken from a male donor in good health and CMV-seronegative. The sample comprised PBMCs. V and J are TRBV6-5 and TRBJ1-2; possible D gene TRBD1, 6 bases. DNA of the CDR3: TGTGCCAGCACGTCGGCCAGGGGTTTTTATGGCTACACCTTC. Translated, it gives CASTSARGFYGYTF.